A single sample is the source of the 6 T cell receptor beta chains below, sequenced in a study of blood T cell repertoires in COVID-19. TCRdb's copy holds only in-frame clones and misses some; the assay was immunoSEQ multiplex PCR. The sample lists roughly 190,000 clones; 75% to 90% were seen once. The sequenced sample consisted of peripheral blood. The receptors derive from a woman aged 60-75 years with acute or convalescent COVID-19.

This chain connects TRBV6-5 to TRBJ1-2; 8 nucleotides align to TRBD1. The CDR3 extends over 13 amino acids. Germline lookup yields CDR1 MNHEY and CDR2 SVGAGI. The V gene end was trimmed by 6 bases and the J gene end by 8 bases; junction bases not matched to a gene: 8. In DNA form, the CDR3 reads TGTGCCAGCAGGACCGACAGGGGAGGAGGCTACACCTTC. This codes for CASRTDRGGGYTF.

The chain combines TRBV6-6 with TRBJ1-2, with D maybe TRBD1 (6 bases). This CDR3 region has 13 residues. Germline CDR1 is MNHNY and CDR2 is SVGAGI (reference sequence). V was clipped by 8 bases and J by 8 bases, with 18 bases between them. The CDR3 sequence: CASFQLGARGYTF. As DNA, the CDR3 is TGTGCCAGCTTCCAGCTGGGGGCGCGCGGCTACACCTTC.

The chain combines TRBV28 with TRBJ2-1, with TRBD2 matching 13 bases. Germline V lookup: CDR1 MDHEN, CDR2 SYDVKM. The trim removed 6 bases at V and 2 bases at J, leaving 7 bases unmatched. The CDR3 consists of 17 residues. CDR3 sequence (DNA): TGTGCCAGCAGAGGACTAGCGGGAGTTGGCCCCTACAATGAGCAGTTCTTC. Its protein product is CASRGLAGVGPYNEQFF.

The chain carries TRBV6-5 and TRBJ1-6, with D uncertain. Trimming cost V 8 bases and J 0 bases, with 11 bases left between them. The CDR3 runs 15 residues. Germline assignment: CDR1 MNHEY and CDR2 SVGAGI. The CDR3: CASHGMSSYNSPLHF. CDR3 nucleotides: TGTGCCAGCCACGGTATGAGCTCCTATAATTCACCCCTCCACTTT.

The chain links TRBV5-4 to TRBJ1-2; a possible D gene is TRBD1 (5 bases). V dropped 0 bases and J dropped 4 bases, with 10 bases sitting between them. In germline, CDR1 is SGHNT, CDR2 YYREEE (reference sequence). The CDR3 length is 14 residues. The CDR3 DNA reads TGTGCCAGCAGCTTGGAGGGGATAGGCTATGGCTACACCTTC. It is translated as CASSLEGIGYGYTF.

V and J are TRBV11-1 and TRBJ2-1; tentatively, D is TRBD2 (6 bases). CDR1 SGHAT and CDR2 FQDESV come from the germline V gene (reference sequence). This CDR3 spans 12 amino acids. Trimming removed 3 bases at V and 7 bases at J, with 7 bases between. CDR3: CASSFSGNEQFF. As DNA, the CDR3 is TGTGCCAGCAGCTTTAGCGGAAATGAGCAGTTCTTC.